These 23 T cell receptor beta chains were all obtained from the same sample, sequenced in a study of blood T cell repertoires in COVID-19. Sequencing used immunoSEQ multiplex PCR; TCRdb keeps in-frame clones, though not all of them. Here the sample spans around 210,000 clones, less than 90% being singletons. The specimen was peripheral blood. The receptors originated from a woman between 65 and 79 years old with acute or convalescent COVID-19.

The J gene is TRBJ2-2, the V gene TRBV3-1 (or the pseudogene TRBV3-2); D is unresolved. Germline CDR1 reads LGHDT; CDR2 reads YNNKEL (reference sequence). The CDR3 covers 14 residues. The germline V and J ends were trimmed by 4 bases and 2 bases, with 8 bases remaining between them. The CDR3 DNA reads TGTGCCAGCAGCCGGCCAGTTAACACCGGGGAGCTGTTTTTT. Its translation is CASSRPVNTGELFF.

The chain combines TRBV18 with TRBJ2-2; 11 bases match TRBD1. This CDR3 contains 16 residues. Germline V gene sequence: CDR1 KGHSH, CDR2 LQKENI. V shed 3 bases, J shed 3 bases, and the junction held 3 bases outside the gene matches. CDR3 region: CASSPTGQGDTGELFF. Written as DNA, the CDR3 is TGTGCCAGCTCACCGACGGGACAGGGGGACACCGGGGAGCTGTTTTTT.

CDR3 loop: CASSLGGSYGYTF. The CDR3 coding sequence is TGCGCCAGCAGCTTAGGGGGTTCCTATGGCTACACCTTC. The chain has TRBV5-1 and TRBJ1-2; perhaps TRBD1 as D (6 bases). V lost 2 bases and J 4 bases, leaving 9 bases between the germline ends. The CDR3 runs 13 residues. CDR1 and CDR2 (germline): SGHRS, YFSETQ.

The chain employs TRBV11-2 and TRBJ1-1; D is unclear. Trimming took off 5 bases at V and 5 bases at J, with 18 bases between the two ends. The CDR3 is made up of 15 amino acids. CDR1 is SGHAT and CDR2 is FQNNGV in the germline V gene. The CDR3 spells CASSTRLGVGTEAFF. The CDR3 nucleotides read TGTGCCAGCAGCACTCGGCTGGGAGTAGGAACTGAAGCTTTCTTT.

This clone was recorded only once. The chain couples TRBV4-1 to TRBJ1-2; 8 nucleotides match TRBD1. This CDR3 is built from 14 residues. Germline loops: CDR1 MGHRA, CDR2 YSYEKL. Losses at the gene ends were 4 bases for V and 8 bases for J; bases not matched to a gene: 9. In nucleotides, the CDR3 is TGCGCCAGCAGCCCATTCCAGGGGGCGCAGGGCTACACCTTC. This codes for CASSPFQGAQGYTF.

Here the CDR3 DNA reads TGTGCCATCAGTGCGGGAAAAAAGACCCAGTACTTC. Residues: CAISAGKKTQYF. V is TRBV10-3 and J is TRBJ2-5; D might be TRBD2 (5 bases). CDR1 ENHRY and CDR2 SYGVKD come from the germline V gene. The V gene lost 4 bases and the J gene lost 6 bases, with 9 bases spanning the gap. The CDR3 extends over 12 amino acids.

As DNA, the CDR3 is TGTGCCAGCAGCAAAGAGGCGGACAGAAACGAGCAGTACTTC. This sequence encodes CASSKEADRNEQYF. This rearrangement joins TRBV21-1 to TRBJ2-7; TRBD1, the D gene given by the table, was not confirmed from the DNA. TRBV21-1 is a pseudogene. CDR3 length: 14 residues.

V is TRBV20-1 and J is TRBJ2-2; a weak D match, TRBD1 (5 bases). The CDR3 extends over 16 amino acids. V was shortened by 3 bases and J by 7 bases, with 21 bases between the two germline ends. Germline V gene data show CDR1 as DFQATT and CDR2 as SNEGSKA (reference sequence). The CDR3 here is CSASDLVRQTSGELFF. In nucleotides, the CDR3 is TGCAGTGCTAGTGACCTCGTCCGACAGACCAGCGGGGAGCTGTTTTTT.

The chain combines TRBV19 with TRBJ2-3, with a possible D match to TRBD2 (6 bases). V shed 4 bases and J shed 2 bases, with 13 bases lying between them. The CDR3 extends over 15 amino acids. Germline CDR1 LNHDA, CDR2 SQIVND (reference sequence). As DNA, the CDR3 is TGTGCCAGTAGTAAGGGAGGAGGGCCCACAGATACGCAGTATTTT. This translates into CASSKGGGPTDTQYF.

J is TRBJ2-4 and V is TRBV9, with a weak D call TRBD1 (6 bases). Trimming cost V 4 bases and J 9 bases, with 14 bases left between them. This CDR3 comprises 13 residues. CDR1 is SGDLS and CDR2 is YYNGEE in the germline V gene. The chain's CDR3 is CASSSGTFGIQYF. The CDR3 region has the DNA TGTGCCAGCAGCTCCGGGACATTCGGCATTCAGTACTTC.

The chain recombines TRBV29-1 with TRBJ1-2, with 7 nucleotides matching TRBD1. The length of the CDR3 is 14 residues. Trimming at V came to 8 bases and at J to 3 bases, leaving 12 bases not matched to a gene. The germline gives CDR1 SQVTM, CDR2 ANQGSEA. This CDR3 reads CSSGRGGTDYGYTF. As DNA, the CDR3 is TGCAGCTCTGGGCGCGGAGGGACAGACTATGGCTACACCTTC.

The rearrangement links TRBV7-9 to TRBJ2-3; 13 bases line up with TRBD2. This CDR3 region has 15 residues. V dropped 1 base and J dropped 5; count of bases not matched to a gene: 0. Germline-derived CDR1 and CDR2 are SEHNR and FQNEAQ (reference sequence). The CDR3 sequence is CASSLGLAGGDTQYF. The CDR3 DNA sequence: TGTGCCAGCAGCTTAGGACTAGCGGGAGGAGATACGCAGTATTTT. The variable domain in full, completed from reference TRBV7-9 and TRBJ2-3, reads DTGVSQNPRHKITKRGQNVTFRCDPISEHNRLYWYRQTLGQGPEFLTYFQNEAQLEKSRLLSDRFSAERPKGSFSTLEIQRTEQGDSAMYLCASSLGLAGGDTQYFGPGTRLTVL.

V gene TRBV2 combines with J gene TRBJ1-6; D is unclear. The germline V gene has CDR1 SNHLY and CDR2 FYNNEI. V lost 1 base and J lost 12, with 10 bases in between. CDR3 length: 13 amino acids. CDR3 residues: CASSEVMSGPLHF. The DNA for the CDR3 is TGTGCCAGCAGTGAAGTAATGAGTGGACCCCTCCACTTT.

The genes are TRBV10-3 and TRBJ2-5; possible D gene TRBD2, 6 bases. V was trimmed by 2 bases and J by 1 base, leaving 14 bases between them. CDR1 ENHRY and CDR2 SYGVKD come from the germline V gene. This CDR3 has 16 amino acids. This CDR3 reads CAISETRWGVQETQYF. For the CDR3, the DNA is TGTGCCATCAGTGAGACCCGGTGGGGGGTCCAAGAGACCCAGTACTTC.

This chain joins TRBV16 and TRBJ1-4, with 9 bases lining up with TRBD1. The germline gives CDR1 KGHSY, CDR2 FQNENV. Unmatched junction bases numbered 8, after V lost 2 bases and J lost 4 bases. There are 17 residues in the CDR3. DNA of the CDR3: TGTGCCAGCAGCCAAAGGTCCCGGACAGGGGATAATGAAAAACTGTTTTTT. It specifies CASSQRSRTGDNEKLFF.

The chain combines TRBV11-2 with TRBJ1-6; D perhaps matches TRBD1 (5 bases). The CDR3 has 13 residues. Germline loops: CDR1 SGHAT, CDR2 FQNNGV. V gave up 4 bases and J gave up 11 bases, with 12 bases separating them. The DNA of the CDR3 is TGTGCCAGCAGCTCGACAGCCCCAACACCCCTCCACTTT. Translating it yields CASSSTAPTPLHF.

The genes are TRBV7-2 and TRBJ2-3; 8 bases align to TRBD2. Germline V gene sequence: CDR1 SGHTA, CDR2 FQGNSA. Germline trimming cut 1 base from V and 2 bases from J; bases unmatched to any gene: 2. The CDR3 consists of 15 residues. The CDR3, as DNA: TGTGCCAGCAGCTTAGAAGCGGGGGACACAGATACGCAGTATTTT. Encoded protein: CASSLEAGDTDTQYF.

This chain uses TRBV12-5 with TRBJ1-1; D gene unclear. Trimming took 0 bases from V and 3 from J, leaving 11 bases between them. Germline CDR1 is LGHNT and CDR2 is FRNRAP. The CDR3 has 15 amino acids. CDR3: CASGLVLFSDTEAFF. CDR3 sequence (DNA): TGTGCTAGTGGTTTGGTATTGTTCAGTGACACTGAAGCTTTCTTT.

The chain carries TRBV19 and TRBJ1-1; TRBD1 aligns across 7 bases. CDR1 and CDR2 from the germline V gene are LNHDA and SQIVND (reference sequence). The J segment lost 7 bases and the V segment lost 5 bases, leaving 7 bases of the junction unmatched. This CDR3 has 13 residues. CDR3 DNA sequence: TGTGCCAGTAGTGCGCTTCAGGGGGTTGAAGCTTTCTTT. Amino acids: CASSALQGVEAFF.

The V and J genes are TRBV20-1 and TRBJ2-5; D unclear. The CDR3 is 11 residues long. V was cut by 7 bases and J by 1 base, with 7 bases left in between. The germline CDR1 and CDR2 sequences are DFQATT and SNEGSKA (reference sequence). This CDR3 reads CSVLAQETQYF. CDR3 in DNA: TGCAGTGTGCTGGCCCAAGAGACCCAGTACTTC.

The gene calls are TRBV7-3 and TRBJ2-1, with a weak D call TRBD2 (6 bases). Deletions cut 3 bases from V and 0 bases from J, with 9 bases between. The CDR3 runs 15 residues. Germline V CDR1 and CDR2: SGHTA, FQGTGA. In DNA, the CDR3 is TGTGCCAGCAGCTTTGGGCGGGACTCCTACAATGAGCAGTTCTTC. Its protein is CASSFGRDSYNEQFF. Full variable domain (missing parts from reference TRBV7-3 and TRBJ2-1): GAGVSQTPSNKVTEKGKYVELRCDPISGHTALYWYRQSLGQGPEFLIYFQGTGAADDSGLPNDRFFAVRPEGSVSTLKIQRTERGDSAVYLCASSFGRDSYNEQFFGPGTRLTVL.

This clone was counted a single time. The chain employs TRBV5-1 and TRBJ2-1; TRBD2 agrees at 13 bases. The CDR3 is 15 residues long. Germline lookup yields CDR1 SGHRS and CDR2 YFSETQ. V trimming: 2 bases; J trimming: 10 bases; junction bases outside the gene matches: 6. In DNA, the CDR3 is TGCGCCAGCAGCTTTACTAGCGGGGGGGCTTTAGAGCAGTTCTTC. Translation: CASSFTSGGALEQFF.

The chain links TRBV7-9 to TRBJ1-1, with D tentatively TRBD1 (5 bases). With 1 base removed from V and 0 bases from J, the gap between germline ends came to 9 bases. The CDR3 has 15 amino acids. Germline V gives CDR1 SEHNR, CDR2 FQNEAQ (reference sequence). In DNA, the CDR3 is TGTGCCAGCAGCTTAGGGGTGACAGTGAACACTGAAGCTTTCTTT. This translates into CASSLGVTVNTEAFF.